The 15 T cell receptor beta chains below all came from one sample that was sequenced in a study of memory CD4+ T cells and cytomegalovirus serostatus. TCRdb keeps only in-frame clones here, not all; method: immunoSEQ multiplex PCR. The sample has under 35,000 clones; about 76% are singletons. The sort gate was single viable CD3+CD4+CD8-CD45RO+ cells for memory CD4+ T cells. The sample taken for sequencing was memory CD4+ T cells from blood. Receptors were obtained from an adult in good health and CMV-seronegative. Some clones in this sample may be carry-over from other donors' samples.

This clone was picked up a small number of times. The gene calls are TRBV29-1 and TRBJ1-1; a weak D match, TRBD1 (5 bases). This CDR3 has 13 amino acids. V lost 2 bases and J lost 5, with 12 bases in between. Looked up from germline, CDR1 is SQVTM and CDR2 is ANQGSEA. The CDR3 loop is CSVERGGRTEAFF. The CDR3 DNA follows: TGCAGCGTTGAAAGGGGTGGGAGGACTGAAGCTTTCTTT.

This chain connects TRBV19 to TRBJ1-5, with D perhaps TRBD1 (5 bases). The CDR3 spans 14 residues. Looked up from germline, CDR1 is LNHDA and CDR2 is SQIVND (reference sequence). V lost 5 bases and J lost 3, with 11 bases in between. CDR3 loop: CASSPPGANQPQHF. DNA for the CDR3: TGTGCCAGTAGTCCCCCCGGGGCCAATCAGCCCCAGCATTTT.

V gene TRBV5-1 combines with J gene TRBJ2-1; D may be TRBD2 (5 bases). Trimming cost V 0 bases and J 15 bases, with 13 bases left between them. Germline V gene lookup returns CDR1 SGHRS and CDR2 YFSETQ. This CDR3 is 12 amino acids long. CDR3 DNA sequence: TGCGCCAGCAGCTTGGAGGACTCTCGTCCGTTCTTC. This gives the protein CASSLEDSRPFF.

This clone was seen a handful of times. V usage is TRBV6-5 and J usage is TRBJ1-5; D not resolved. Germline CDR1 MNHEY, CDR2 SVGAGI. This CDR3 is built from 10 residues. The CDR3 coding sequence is TGTGGAGGAAGCAATCAGCCCCAGCATTTT. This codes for CGGSNQPQHF.

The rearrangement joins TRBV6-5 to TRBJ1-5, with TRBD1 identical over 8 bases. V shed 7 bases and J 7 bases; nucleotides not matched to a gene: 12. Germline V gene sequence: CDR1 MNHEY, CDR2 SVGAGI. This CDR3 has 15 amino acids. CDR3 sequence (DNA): TGTGCCAGCACCCCCAGGCAGGGGGCTGTACAGCCCCAGCATTTT. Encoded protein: CASTPRQGAVQPQHF.

The CDR3 DNA reads TGCGCCAGCAGCTTGGGACTAGCCTCAGAGACCCAGTACTTC. This gives the protein CASSLGLASETQYF. The chain uses TRBV5-1 and TRBJ2-5, with TRBD2 matching 7 bases. CDR1 and CDR2 (germline): SGHRS, YFSETQ. CDR3 length equals 14 residues. Trimming removed 0 bases from V and 4 bases from J; junction bases left unmatched: 3.

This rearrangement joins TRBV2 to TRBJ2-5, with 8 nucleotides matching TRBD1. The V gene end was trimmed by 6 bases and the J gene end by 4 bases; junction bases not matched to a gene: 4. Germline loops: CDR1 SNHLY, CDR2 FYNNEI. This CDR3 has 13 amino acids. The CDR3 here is CASSADRAETQYF. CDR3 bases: TGTGCCAGCAGCGCGGACAGGGCAGAGACCCAGTACTTC.

CDR3 region: CASSYTGQGSGNTIYF. The CDR3 DNA follows: TGTGCCAGCAGTTACACGGGACAGGGCTCTGGAAACACCATATATTTT. The rearrangement uses TRBV6-5 and TRBJ1-3; 9 positions agree with TRBD1. Germline V CDR1 and CDR2: MNHEY, SVGAGI. The V gene end was trimmed by 2 bases and the J gene end by 0 bases; junction bases not matched to a gene: 2. The CDR3 covers 16 residues.

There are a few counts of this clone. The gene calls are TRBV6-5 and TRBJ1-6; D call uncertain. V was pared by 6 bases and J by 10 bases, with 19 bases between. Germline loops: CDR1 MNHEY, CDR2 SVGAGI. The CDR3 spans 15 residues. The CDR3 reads CASSLQRASMSPLHF. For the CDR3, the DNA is TGTGCCAGCAGCCTTCAGCGGGCCTCAATGTCACCCCTCCACTTT.

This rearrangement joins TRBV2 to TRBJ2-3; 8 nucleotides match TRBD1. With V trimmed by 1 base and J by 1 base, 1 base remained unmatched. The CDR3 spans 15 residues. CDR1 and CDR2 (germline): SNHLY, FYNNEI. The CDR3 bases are TGTGCCAGCAGTGAAGTGACAGGGGGCACAGATACGCAGTATTTT. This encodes CASSEVTGGTDTQYF.

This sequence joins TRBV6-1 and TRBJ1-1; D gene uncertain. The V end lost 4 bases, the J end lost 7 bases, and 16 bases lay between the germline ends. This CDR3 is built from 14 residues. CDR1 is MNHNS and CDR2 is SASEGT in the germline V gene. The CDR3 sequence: CASSVAGEGFEAFF. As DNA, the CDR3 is TGTGCCAGCAGTGTGGCAGGTGAGGGATTTGAAGCTTTCTTT.

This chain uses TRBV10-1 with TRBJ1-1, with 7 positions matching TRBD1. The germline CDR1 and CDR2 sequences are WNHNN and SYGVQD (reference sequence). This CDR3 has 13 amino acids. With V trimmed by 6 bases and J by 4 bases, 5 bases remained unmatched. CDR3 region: CASRTGRTTEAFF. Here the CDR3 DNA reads TGCGCCAGCAGGACAGGGAGGACCACTGAAGCTTTCTTT.

CDR3 sequence reads: CASSHSGGAMDTQYF. CDR3 in DNA: TGTGCCAGCAGCCATAGCGGGGGGGCCATGGATACGCAGTATTTT. This sequence joins TRBV5-4 and TRBJ2-3; 11 nucleotides align to TRBD2. J lost 6 bases, V lost 4 bases, and 7 bases had no gene match. The CDR3 extends over 15 amino acids. CDR1 and CDR2 (germline): SGHNT, YYREEE (reference sequence).

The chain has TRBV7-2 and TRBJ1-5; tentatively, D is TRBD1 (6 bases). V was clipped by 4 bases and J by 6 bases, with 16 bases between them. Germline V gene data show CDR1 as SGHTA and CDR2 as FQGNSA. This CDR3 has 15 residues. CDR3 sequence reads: CASSSVAGEGQPQHF. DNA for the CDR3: TGTGCCAGCAGCTCAGTAGCAGGGGAAGGTCAGCCCCAGCATTTT.

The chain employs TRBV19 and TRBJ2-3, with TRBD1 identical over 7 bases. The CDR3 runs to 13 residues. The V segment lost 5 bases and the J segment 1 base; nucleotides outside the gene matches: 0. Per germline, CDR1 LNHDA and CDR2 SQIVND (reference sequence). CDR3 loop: CASSQGGTDTQYF. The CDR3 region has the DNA TGTGCCAGTAGTCAGGGGGGCACAGATACGCAGTATTTT.